The 7 T cell receptor beta chains below all came from one sample that was sequenced in a study of radiation and T cells in renal cell carcinoma. Time point specified: baseline pretreatment blood. As to treatment: 15 Gy SBRT to primary tumor, nephrectomy 4 weeks later. Here immunoSEQ multiplex PCR was the method, and the copy in TCRdb shows in-frame clones only, minus some. This table has tens of thousands of clones, 65% to 90% appearing once. The starting material was blood, obtained from a patient whose treatment included radiotherapy and nephrectomy. These receptor sequences come from a woman aged 70-85 years with renal cell carcinoma.

The rearrangement links TRBV6-1 to TRBJ1-6; D remains ambiguous. CDR3 size: 15 residues. Trimming removed 1 base at V and 5 bases at J, with 9 bases between. Germline CDR1 MNHNS, CDR2 SASEGT. Here the CDR3 DNA reads TGTGCCAGCAGTGAAGTTTTAGGGAATAATTCACCCCTCCACTTT. Protein: CASSEVLGNNSPLHF.

The genes are TRBV7-7 and TRBJ1-3, with 7 nucleotides matching TRBD1. Trimming at V came to 5 bases and at J to 0 bases, leaving 4 bases not matched to a gene. The germline V gene has CDR1 SSHAT and CDR2 FNYEAQ (reference sequence). The CDR3 length is 15 residues. The chain's CDR3 is CASSLDRDSGNTIYF. The DNA of the CDR3 is TGTGCCAGCAGCCTTGACAGGGACTCTGGAAACACCATATATTTT.

The rearrangement links TRBV6-6 to TRBJ2-7; 7 nucleotides match TRBD1. The CDR3 loop spans 15 amino acids. CDR1 is MNHNY and CDR2 is SVGAGI in the germline V gene (reference sequence). V lost 5 bases, J lost 2 bases, and 9 bases stayed unmatched. Here the CDR3 reads CASSRGPGGAYEQYF. The CDR3, as DNA: TGTGCCAGCAGTAGAGGTCCAGGGGGAGCCTACGAGCAGTACTTC.

The chain carries TRBV5-4 and TRBJ2-1, with 7 bases that match TRBD2. Looked up from germline, CDR1 is SGHNT and CDR2 is YYREEE (reference sequence). This CDR3 is built from 13 residues. Trimming at V came to 3 bases and at J to 5 bases, leaving 2 bases not matched to a gene. CDR3 sequence: CASSSTSDNEQFF. Written as DNA, the CDR3 is TGTGCCAGCAGCTCTACTAGCGACAATGAGCAGTTCTTC.

This clone is a singleton in its sample. The chain couples TRBV4-1 to TRBJ2-7; D may be TRBD1 or TRBD2 (6 bases each). Germline V gives CDR1 MGHRA, CDR2 YSYEKL. This CDR3 comprises 19 residues. The V and J ends lost 1 base and 4 bases respectively, with 26 bases between them. The CDR3 nucleotides are TGCGCCAGCAGCCAAGCTCTCGGGGGTCATGGGGGGCCGGCTTACGAGCAGTACTTC. Its protein is CASSQALGGHGGPAYEQYF.

This clone was detected only a few times. The DNA for the CDR3 is TGTGCCAGCAGACAGGGGTTGGACACTGAAGCTTTCTTT. Its protein product is CASRQGLDTEAFF. The chain employs TRBV14 and TRBJ1-1; 7 bases match TRBD1. V shed 6 bases and J 3 bases; nucleotides not matched to a gene: 4. Germline lookup yields CDR1 SGHDN and CDR2 FVKESK. The CDR3 length is 13 residues.

This sequence joins TRBV30 and TRBJ2-2; 12 bases map to TRBD2. The germline gives CDR1 GTSNPN, CDR2 SVGIG (reference sequence). The junction had 4 bases not matched to a gene; V was cut back by 1 base and J by 4 bases. There are 16 residues in the CDR3. The CDR3 is CAWSGLAGVSTGELFF. DNA of the CDR3: TGTGCCTGGAGTGGACTAGCGGGAGTTTCCACCGGGGAGCTGTTTTTT.